This TCR beta chain was found in a study of shared clonotypes between healthy human individuals. A deep-level run was used for the assay. Authors' processing steps: Junction-only sequences without quality scores were provided by ImmunoSEQ, so filtering was different. Libraries were prepared by immunoSEQ multiplex PCR; TCRdb keeps only in-frame clonotypes and omits some of them. The D gene and trimming were derived from the DNA, and the V and J assignments and clone size from that table. The profile covers over a million clones, with about 76% appearing a single time and about 1.4% taken by the ten largest. This clone was counted only a few times. Its antigen is not known. The CDR3 runs 15 residues. V lost 3 bases and J 2 bases, leaving 10 bases between the germline ends. In germline, CDR1 is SGHTA, CDR2 FQGNSA. Broader study findings: Even with large depth, rarefaction showed that sorted-subset sequencing was incomplete. Larger richness was generally estimated for naive than memory subsets.

The V call is TRBV7-2, the J call TRBJ2-2, with unresolved D. The TCR sequence derives from a man younger than 35 in good health. Source material: memory CD4+ T cells sorted from blood. Indicated subset: CD45RA-negative fraction. This CDR3 is CASSLGGPNTGELFF. In DNA form, the CDR3 reads TGTGCCAGCAGCTTGGGCGGCCCTAACACCGGGGAGCTGTTTTTT.